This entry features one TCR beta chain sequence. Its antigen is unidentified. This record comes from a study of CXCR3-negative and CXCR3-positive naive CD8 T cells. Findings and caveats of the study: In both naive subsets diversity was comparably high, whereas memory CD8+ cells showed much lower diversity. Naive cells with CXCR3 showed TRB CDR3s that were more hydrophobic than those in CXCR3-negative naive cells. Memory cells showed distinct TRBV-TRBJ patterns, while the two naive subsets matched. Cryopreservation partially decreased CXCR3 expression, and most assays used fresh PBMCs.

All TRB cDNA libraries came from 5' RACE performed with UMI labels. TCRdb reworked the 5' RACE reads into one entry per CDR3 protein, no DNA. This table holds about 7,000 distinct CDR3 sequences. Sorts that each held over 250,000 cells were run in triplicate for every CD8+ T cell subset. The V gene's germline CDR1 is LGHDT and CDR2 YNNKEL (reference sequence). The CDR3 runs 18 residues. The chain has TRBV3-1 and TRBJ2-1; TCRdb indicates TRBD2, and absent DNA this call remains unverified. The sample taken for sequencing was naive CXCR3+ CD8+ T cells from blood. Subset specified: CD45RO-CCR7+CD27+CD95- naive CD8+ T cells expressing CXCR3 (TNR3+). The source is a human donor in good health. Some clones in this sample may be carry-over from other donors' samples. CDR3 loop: CASSQDLPLLASYNEQFF.